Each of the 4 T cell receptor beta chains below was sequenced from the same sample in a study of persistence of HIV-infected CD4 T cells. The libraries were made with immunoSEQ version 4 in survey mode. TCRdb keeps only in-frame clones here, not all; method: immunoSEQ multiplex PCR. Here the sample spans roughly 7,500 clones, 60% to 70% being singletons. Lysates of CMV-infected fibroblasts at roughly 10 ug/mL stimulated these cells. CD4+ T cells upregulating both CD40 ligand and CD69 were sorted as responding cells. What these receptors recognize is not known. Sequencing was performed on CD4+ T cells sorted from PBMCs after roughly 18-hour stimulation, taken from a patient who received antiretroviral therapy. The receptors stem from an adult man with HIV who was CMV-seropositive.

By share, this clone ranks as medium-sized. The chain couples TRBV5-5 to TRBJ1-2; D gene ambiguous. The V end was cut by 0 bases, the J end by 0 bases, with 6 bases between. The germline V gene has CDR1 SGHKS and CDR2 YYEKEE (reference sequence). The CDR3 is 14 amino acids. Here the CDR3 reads CASSLDSANYGYTF. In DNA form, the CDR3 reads TGTGCCAGCAGCTTGGACAGTGCTAACTATGGCTACACCTTC.

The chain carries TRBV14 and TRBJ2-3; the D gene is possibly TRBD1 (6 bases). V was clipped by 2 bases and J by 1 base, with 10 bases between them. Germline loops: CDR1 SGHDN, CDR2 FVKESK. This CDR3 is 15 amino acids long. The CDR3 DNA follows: TGTGCCAGCAGCCAAAGACAGGAAGGCACAGATACGCAGTATTTT. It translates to CASSQRQEGTDTQYF.

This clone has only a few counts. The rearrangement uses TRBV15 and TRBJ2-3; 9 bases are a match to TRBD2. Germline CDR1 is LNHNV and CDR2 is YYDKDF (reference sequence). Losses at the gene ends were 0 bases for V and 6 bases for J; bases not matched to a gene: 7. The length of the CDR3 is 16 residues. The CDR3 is CATSRDQAGGSDTQYF. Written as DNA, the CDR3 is TGTGCCACCAGCAGAGATCAAGCGGGAGGTTCCGATACGCAGTATTTT.

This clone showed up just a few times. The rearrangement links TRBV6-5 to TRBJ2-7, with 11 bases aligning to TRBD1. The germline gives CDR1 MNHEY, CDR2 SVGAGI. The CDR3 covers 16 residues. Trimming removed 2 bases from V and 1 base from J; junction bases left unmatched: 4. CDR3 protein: CASSYGGTGGSYEQYF. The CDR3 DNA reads TGTGCCAGCAGTTACGGAGGGACAGGGGGTTCCTACGAGCAGTACTTC.